This T cell receptor beta chain was profiled in a study of cytomegalovirus exposure and HLA in healthy donors. Germline V gene lookup returns CDR1 MNHNS and CDR2 SASEGT. Unmatched junction bases numbered 9, after V lost 10 bases and J lost 5 bases. The CDR3 contains 13 residues. The donors were members of the validation cohort comprising 100 to 150 subjects, separate from the approximately 710-subject first cohort. TCRdb's table, derived via immunoSEQ multiplex PCR, lists solely in-frame clones and lacks some. The sample records about 150,000 clones, 85% to 90% being singletons. The clonotype comes from a woman between 18 and 29 years old in good health and CMV-seropositive. Sequenced sample: PBMCs. The chain uses TRBV6-1 and TRBJ2-5; 8 nucleotides agree with TRBD2. The CDR3 reads CAIEAGGQETQYF. The CDR3 DNA follows: TGTGCCATCGAGGCGGGGGGCCAGGAGACCCAGTACTTC.